Listed here are 6 T cell receptor beta chains from one sample, sequenced in a study of shared clonotypes between healthy human individuals (dated by TCRdb to 2020 to 2022). Preparation of the library involved the immunoSEQ multiplex PCR assay. TCRdb limited this immuneACCESS table to in-frame rearrangements with V and J called. A share of clones is missing; checked studies link under half to unresolved V genes, and the rest is unexplained. Counted in this sample were a few million clones; more than 90% of them appeared once. The biggest ten clones account for 0.13% to 0.15% of the sample. The sequenced sample consisted of naive CD4+ T cells sorted from blood. Per the publication, the cell subset or site label means: CD45RA+ positively selected. The receptors here all came from a man aged 18 to 30 in good health.

V and J are TRBV4-1 and TRBJ2-7; TRBD1 is a possible D gene (5 bases). This CDR3 contains 12 residues. V was cut by 1 base and J by 10 bases, with 11 bases left in between. The germline gives CDR1 MGHRA, CDR2 YSYEKL. The CDR3 spells CASSQATTAQYF. CDR3 DNA sequence: TGCGCCAGCAGCCAAGCGACGACAGCTCAGTACTTC.

About this clone itself: This sample also contains other DNA sequences that code for the same CDR3. The chain employs TRBV5-1 and TRBJ2-7; no clear D gene. V lost 0 bases and J 1 base, leaving 8 bases between the germline ends. CDR3 length: 14 amino acids. Germline loops: CDR1 SGHRS, CDR2 YFSETQ. The CDR3: CASSLAGLSYEQYF. As DNA, the CDR3 is TGCGCCAGCAGCTTGGCTGGTCTGTCCTACGAGCAGTACTTC.

The chain couples TRBV18 to TRBJ2-4; D is ambiguous. The germline gives CDR1 KGHSH, CDR2 LQKENI. The CDR3 is made up of 17 amino acids. Between the trimmed V and J ends, which lost 0 bases and 0 bases, there was a span of 12 bases. Written as DNA, the CDR3 is TGTGCCAGCTCACCACCCAATCGGCAACTAGCCAAAAACATTCAGTACTTC. Its translation is CASSPPNRQLAKNIQYF.

The V call is TRBV5-3, the J call TRBJ2-3, with a weak D call TRBD2 (6 bases). TRBV5-3 is labeled an ORF, and its function is uncertain. V was clipped by 0 bases and J by 2 bases, with 10 bases between them. The CDR3 contains 15 residues. This CDR3 reads CARSLGRENTDTQYF. CDR3 DNA: TGTGCCAGAAGCTTGGGTCGGGAGAACACAGATACGCAGTATTTT.

The rearrangement joins TRBV7-2 to TRBJ1-5; weak D call: TRBD1 (6 bases). Trimming left V 5 bases short and J 0 bases short, with 11 bases between. Germline CDR1 reads SGHTA; CDR2 reads FQGNSA. This CDR3 is built from 15 residues. The CDR3 spells CASSLDSNSNQPQHF. CDR3 sequence (DNA): TGTGCCAGCAGCCTGGACAGTAATAGCAATCAGCCCCAGCATTTT. Together with reference TRBV7-2 and TRBJ1-5, the CDR3 gives the full variable domain: GAGVSQSPSNKVTEKGKDVELRCDPISGHTALYWYRQSLGQGLEFLIYFQGNSAPDKSGLPSDRFSAERTGGSVSTLTIQRTQQEDSAVYLCASSLDSNSNQPQHFGDGTRLSIL.

The DNA of the CDR3 is TGTGCCAGTGATGTCGACAGGGGCTCCTACGAGCAGTACTTC. Protein: CASDVDRGSYEQYF. The chain employs TRBV6-4 and TRBJ2-7; 8 nucleotides match TRBD1. Germline lookup yields CDR1 MRHNA and CDR2 SNTAGT. This CDR3 has 14 amino acids. V shed 9 bases, J shed 0 bases, and the junction held 7 bases outside the gene matches.